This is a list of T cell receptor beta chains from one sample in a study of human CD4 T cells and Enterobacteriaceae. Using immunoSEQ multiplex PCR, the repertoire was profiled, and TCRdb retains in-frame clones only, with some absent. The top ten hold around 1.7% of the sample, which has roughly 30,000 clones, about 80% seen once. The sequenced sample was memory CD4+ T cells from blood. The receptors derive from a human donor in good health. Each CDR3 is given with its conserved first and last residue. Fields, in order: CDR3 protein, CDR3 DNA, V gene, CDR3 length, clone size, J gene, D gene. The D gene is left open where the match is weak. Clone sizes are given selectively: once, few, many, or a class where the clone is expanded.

cdr3_aa: CASSQNRGELFF
cdr3_nt: TGTGCCAGCAGCCAAAACCGCGGGGAGCTGTTTTTT
v_call: TRBV7-2
cdr3_length: 12
clone_size: -
j_call: TRBJ2-2
d_call: -

cdr3_aa: CAWSTSGSTDTQYF
cdr3_nt: TGTGCCTGGAGTACTAGCGGCAGCACAGATACGCAGTATTTT
v_call: TRBV30
cdr3_length: 14
clone_size: -
j_call: TRBJ2-3
d_call: TRBD2

cdr3_aa: CASSEGGMVGEQYF
cdr3_nt: TGTGCCAGCAGTGAAGGGGGGATGGTAGGCGAGCAGTACTTC
v_call: TRBV6-1
cdr3_length: 14
clone_size: -
j_call: TRBJ2-7
d_call: -

cdr3_aa: CASSARQGRFQSNTEAFF
cdr3_nt: TGTGCCAGTAGTGCCAGACAGGGCAGGTTCCAAAGTAACACTGAAGCTTTCTTT
v_call: TRBV19
cdr3_length: 18
clone_size: -
j_call: TRBJ1-1
d_call: TRBD1

cdr3_aa: CASSQEGQGVGKLFF
cdr3_nt: TGCGCCAGCAGCCAAGAAGGGCAGGGAGTTGGAAAACTGTTTTTT
v_call: TRBV4-1
cdr3_length: 15
clone_size: -
j_call: TRBJ1-4
d_call: -

cdr3_aa: CASSLEEGHLYQETQYF
cdr3_nt: TGCGCCAGCAGCTTGGAAGAGGGACACCTGTACCAAGAGACCCAGTACTTC
v_call: TRBV5-1
cdr3_length: 17
clone_size: -
j_call: TRBJ2-5
d_call: -

cdr3_aa: CASSLGGGAIQETQYF
cdr3_nt: TGCGCCAGCAGCTTGGGAGGGGGCGCAATCCAAGAGACCCAGTACTTC
v_call: TRBV5-1
cdr3_length: 16
clone_size: -
j_call: TRBJ2-5
d_call: TRBD1

cdr3_aa: CASGGTGGETQYF
cdr3_nt: TGTGCCAGTGGGGGGACAGGGGGAGAGACCCAGTACTTC
v_call: TRBV19
cdr3_length: 13
clone_size: -
j_call: TRBJ2-5
d_call: TRBD1

cdr3_aa: CASSYPTGDGELFF
cdr3_nt: TGTGCCAGCAGTTACCCTACAGGGGACGGGGAGCTGTTTTTT
v_call: TRBV6-5
cdr3_length: 14
clone_size: -
j_call: TRBJ2-2
d_call: TRBD1

cdr3_aa: CASSLASRAGGELFF
cdr3_nt: TGTGCCAGCAGTTTGGCTAGCCGCGCGGGCGGGGAGCTGTTTTTT
v_call: TRBV28
cdr3_length: 15
clone_size: -
j_call: TRBJ2-2
d_call: -

cdr3_aa: CASSPSSNPQETQYF
cdr3_nt: TGCGCCAGCAGCCCTTCATCAAACCCACAAGAGACCCAGTACTTC
v_call: TRBV5-1
cdr3_length: 15
clone_size: -
j_call: TRBJ2-5
d_call: -

cdr3_aa: CASKIGALGEKLFF
cdr3_nt: TGTGCCAGCAAAATAGGGGCGCTCGGTGAAAAACTGTTTTTT
v_call: TRBV6-5
cdr3_length: 14
clone_size: -
j_call: TRBJ1-4
d_call: -

cdr3_aa: CASSLLGQESYEQYF
cdr3_nt: TGTGCCAGCAGTTTACTCGGACAGGAATCCTACGAGCAGTACTTC
v_call: TRBV27
cdr3_length: 15
clone_size: once
j_call: TRBJ2-7
d_call: TRBD1

cdr3_aa: CASSLSDRASPLHF
cdr3_nt: TGTGCCAGCAGCTTATCGGACAGGGCTTCACCCCTCCACTTT
v_call: TRBV11-2
cdr3_length: 14
clone_size: -
j_call: TRBJ1-6
d_call: TRBD1

cdr3_aa: CSAMGLAGITDTQYF
cdr3_nt: TGCAGCGCAATGGGACTAGCGGGGATCACAGATACGCAGTATTTT
v_call: TRBV29-1
cdr3_length: 15
clone_size: -
j_call: TRBJ2-3
d_call: TRBD2

cdr3_aa: CATSRGAPSGANVLTF
cdr3_nt: TGTGCCACCAGCAGGGGAGCCCCTTCTGGGGCCAACGTCCTGACTTTC
v_call: TRBV15
cdr3_length: 16
clone_size: -
j_call: TRBJ2-6
d_call: -

cdr3_aa: CASSLGKGREQYF
cdr3_nt: TGTGCCAGCAGCTTAGGAAAAGGGCGCGAGCAGTACTTC
v_call: TRBV7-3
cdr3_length: 13
clone_size: -
j_call: TRBJ2-7
d_call: -

cdr3_aa: CASSLVQVGNQPQHF
cdr3_nt: TGTGCCAGCAGCCTGGTTCAGGTGGGAAATCAGCCCCAGCATTTT
v_call: TRBV7-9
cdr3_length: 15
clone_size: -
j_call: TRBJ1-5
d_call: -

cdr3_aa: CASSSLGAGEYNEQFF
cdr3_nt: TGTGCCAGCAGCTCCCTAGGAGCGGGAGAGTACAATGAGCAGTTCTTC
v_call: TRBV11-3
cdr3_length: 16
clone_size: -
j_call: TRBJ2-1
d_call: TRBD2

cdr3_aa: CASRNGGTDTQYF
cdr3_nt: TGTGCCAGTAGAAATGGGGGCACAGATACGCAGTATTTT
v_call: TRBV19
cdr3_length: 13
clone_size: -
j_call: TRBJ2-3
d_call: -

cdr3_aa: CASSPGERTEAFF
cdr3_nt: TGTGCCAGCTCACCGGGGGAAAGGACTGAAGCTTTCTTT
v_call: TRBV18
cdr3_length: 13
clone_size: once
j_call: TRBJ1-1
d_call: -

cdr3_aa: CASSYPGKNTEAFF
cdr3_nt: TGTGCCAGCAGCTACCCCGGGAAGAACACTGAAGCTTTCTTT
v_call: TRBV7-9
cdr3_length: 14
clone_size: -
j_call: TRBJ1-1
d_call: -

cdr3_aa: CATSGGLGNQPQHF
cdr3_nt: TGTGCCACCAGCGGGGGTTTGGGCAATCAGCCCCAGCATTTT
v_call: TRBV19
cdr3_length: 14
clone_size: -
j_call: TRBJ1-5
d_call: -

cdr3_aa: CASSPAMSANYGYTF
cdr3_nt: TGTGCCAGTAGCCCGGCGATGTCAGCTAACTATGGCTACACCTTC
v_call: TRBV19
cdr3_length: 15
clone_size: -
j_call: TRBJ1-2
d_call: -

cdr3_aa: CASSTAGTTYNEQFF
cdr3_nt: TGTGCCAGCTCAACTGCCGGGACCACATACAATGAGCAGTTCTTC
v_call: TRBV18
cdr3_length: 15
clone_size: -
j_call: TRBJ2-1
d_call: -

cdr3_aa: CAWSPAGTVRHEQFF
cdr3_nt: TGTGCCTGGAGTCCCGCCGGGACCGTGCGACATGAGCAGTTCTTC
v_call: TRBV30
cdr3_length: 15
clone_size: -
j_call: TRBJ2-1
d_call: -

cdr3_aa: CASSQGRAYRGTEAFF
cdr3_nt: TGCGCCAGCAGCCAAGGCAGGGCTTACCGTGGAACTGAAGCTTTCTTT
v_call: TRBV4-1
cdr3_length: 16
clone_size: -
j_call: TRBJ1-1
d_call: -

cdr3_aa: CASTHPPRASGNTIYF
cdr3_nt: TGTGCCAGCACCCACCCCCCCCGGGCCTCTGGAAACACCATATATTTT
v_call: TRBV6-7
cdr3_length: 16
clone_size: -
j_call: TRBJ1-3
d_call: -

cdr3_aa: CASSTTSGDTDTQYF
cdr3_nt: TGTGCCAGTAGTACAACTAGCGGTGACACAGATACGCAGTATTTT
v_call: TRBV19
cdr3_length: 15
clone_size: -
j_call: TRBJ2-3
d_call: TRBD2

cdr3_aa: CASATTVNYGYTF
cdr3_nt: TGTGCCAGTGCTACGACAGTTAACTATGGCTACACCTTC
v_call: TRBV2
cdr3_length: 13
clone_size: -
j_call: TRBJ1-2
d_call: -

cdr3_aa: CASGRVGSDTDTQYF
cdr3_nt: TGCGCCAGCGGGCGTGTTGGATCGGACACAGATACGCAGTATTTT
v_call: TRBV5-1
cdr3_length: 15
clone_size: -
j_call: TRBJ2-3
d_call: -

cdr3_aa: CASSARPSSNTGELFF
cdr3_nt: TGTGCCAGCAGCGCCCGACCTTCCTCTAACACCGGGGAGCTGTTTTTT
v_call: TRBV7-3
cdr3_length: 16
clone_size: -
j_call: TRBJ2-2
d_call: -

cdr3_aa: CAWSGTVNSPLHF
cdr3_nt: TGTGCCTGGTCCGGGACAGTAAATTCACCCCTCCACTTT
v_call: TRBV30
cdr3_length: 13
clone_size: -
j_call: TRBJ1-6
d_call: TRBD1

cdr3_aa: CAGLRSGKPFEQYF
cdr3_nt: TGTGCCGGACTCCGGAGCGGGAAACCCTTCGAGCAGTACTTC
v_call: TRBV30
cdr3_length: 14
clone_size: few
j_call: TRBJ2-7
d_call: TRBD2

cdr3_aa: CASSFSRETVYEQYF
cdr3_nt: TGCGCCAGCAGCTTTTCACGGGAGACCGTCTACGAGCAGTACTTC
v_call: TRBV5-1
cdr3_length: 15
clone_size: -
j_call: TRBJ2-7
d_call: -

cdr3_aa: CASSRDRVDTEAFF
cdr3_nt: TGCGCCAGCAGTCGGGACAGGGTTGACACTGAAGCTTTCTTT
v_call: TRBV5-1
cdr3_length: 14
clone_size: few
j_call: TRBJ1-1
d_call: TRBD1

cdr3_aa: CASSSLGQPYEQYF
cdr3_nt: TGTGCCAGCAGCTCCCTGGGACAGCCCTACGAGCAGTACTTC
v_call: TRBV11-2
cdr3_length: 14
clone_size: -
j_call: TRBJ2-7
d_call: TRBD1

cdr3_aa: CSASTAETQYF
cdr3_nt: TGCAGTGCTTCTACCGCGGAGACCCAGTACTTC
v_call: TRBV20-1
cdr3_length: 11
clone_size: -
j_call: TRBJ2-5
d_call: -

cdr3_aa: CASSIGTGGNQPQHF
cdr3_nt: TGTGCCAGCAGCATCGGGACAGGGGGGAATCAGCCCCAGCATTTT
v_call: TRBV7-9
cdr3_length: 15
clone_size: -
j_call: TRBJ1-5
d_call: TRBD1

cdr3_aa: CASSATGQGSTDTQYF
cdr3_nt: TGCGCCAGCAGCGCCACGGGACAGGGTAGCACAGATACGCAGTATTTT
v_call: TRBV5-1
cdr3_length: 16
clone_size: -
j_call: TRBJ2-3
d_call: TRBD1

cdr3_aa: CASSLASSLGQPQHF
cdr3_nt: TGTGCCAGCAGCTTAGCTTCCTCATTAGGTCAGCCCCAGCATTTT
v_call: TRBV7-8
cdr3_length: 15
clone_size: -
j_call: TRBJ1-5
d_call: -

cdr3_aa: CASSQEPLIGYGYTF
cdr3_nt: TGTGCCAGCAGCCAGGAACCCCTTATAGGCTATGGCTACACCTTC
v_call: TRBV6-4
cdr3_length: 15
clone_size: -
j_call: TRBJ1-2
d_call: -

cdr3_aa: CASSRPTDTQYF
cdr3_nt: TGTGCCAGCAGCCGACCCACAGATACGCAGTATTTT
v_call: TRBV5-4
cdr3_length: 12
clone_size: -
j_call: TRBJ2-3
d_call: -

cdr3_aa: CASSYSSGYTDTQYF
cdr3_nt: TGTGCCAGCAGTTACTCAAGCGGTTACACAGATACGCAGTATTTT
v_call: TRBV6-6
cdr3_length: 15
clone_size: -
j_call: TRBJ2-3
d_call: -

cdr3_aa: CACTQGNQPQHF
cdr3_nt: TGTGCCTGTACACAGGGAAATCAGCCCCAGCATTTT
v_call: TRBV30
cdr3_length: 12
clone_size: few
j_call: TRBJ1-5
d_call: -

cdr3_aa: CASSIGTKNYEQYF
cdr3_nt: TGTGCCAGTAGTATAGGGACTAAGAACTACGAGCAGTACTTC
v_call: TRBV19
cdr3_length: 14
clone_size: -
j_call: TRBJ2-7
d_call: -

cdr3_aa: CASSPGLAGGSYNEQFF
cdr3_nt: TGTGCCAGCAGCCCCGGACTAGCGGGAGGCTCCTACAATGAGCAGTTCTTC
v_call: TRBV4-2
cdr3_length: 17
clone_size: -
j_call: TRBJ2-1
d_call: TRBD2